Below, one T cell receptor beta chain is given with its context. Antigen specificity is unknown. These data come from a study of Ad26.COV2.S vaccination and SARS-CoV-2 variants. Study details: The trial was COV1001 and the donor's arm was Ad26.COV2.S.

Germline V CDR1 and CDR2: SGHTA, FQGNSA. The CDR3 sequence is 15 residues long. V was shortened by 3 bases and J by 4 bases, with 13 bases between the two germline ends. The study's findings and limits: Greater spike-specific TCR breadth was seen in vaccine recipients than in placebo recipients. Post-vaccination breadth of spike-specific CD8+ and CD4+ T cell responses was reportedly substantial. Similar non-spike TCR breadth was seen in vaccine and placebo recipients.

Generated by immunoSEQ multiplex PCR, the TCRdb table keeps only in-frame clones and is missing some. The sample lists around 450,000 clones, approximately 89% occurring once. Described treatment: about 20 received Ad26.COV2.S at low or high dose, single or two shots; roughly five received placebo; per-sample allocation not given. After the first vaccine or placebo injection, samples were drawn on day 63. The clonotype originates from a person aged 18-60 years who received the Ad26.COV2.S COVID-19 vaccine or a placebo. The starting material was peripheral blood, obtained in a trial of Ad26.COV2.S vaccine versus placebo. The chain joins TRBV7-2 to TRBJ2-1, with a weak D call TRBD1 (5 bases). The DNA of the CDR3 is TGTGCCAGCAGCTTTCAGGACACGATTTACAATGAGCAGTTCTTC. This encodes CASSFQDTIYNEQFF.